The TCR beta chain under discussion was sequenced for a study of response to subunit inactivated influenza vaccine. V was pared by 4 bases and J by 4 bases, with 10 bases between. The CDR3 runs 13 residues. Germline-derived CDR1 and CDR2 are MDHEN and SYDVKM. TCRdb called the RT-PCR reads again in MiXCR, with one record for every CDR3 protein. The sample contains hundreds of thousands of distinct CDR3 sequences, around 14% of which appear only once. General study findings and limits: Seasonal influenza vaccination, on each occasion, was suggested by the authors to recruit few new T cells.

This clonotype was recorded a few times. The antigen is unknown. This clonotype was obtained from a man over 45 who received an inactivated influenza vaccine. The specimen comprised PBMCs from blood, sampled about 14 days before vaccination. The V gene is TRBV28, the J gene TRBJ2-5; weak D call: TRBD2 (6 bases). CDR3 in DNA: TGTGCCAGCAGTTATGCGGGATCAGAGACCCAGTACTTC. The encoded protein is CASSYAGSETQYF.